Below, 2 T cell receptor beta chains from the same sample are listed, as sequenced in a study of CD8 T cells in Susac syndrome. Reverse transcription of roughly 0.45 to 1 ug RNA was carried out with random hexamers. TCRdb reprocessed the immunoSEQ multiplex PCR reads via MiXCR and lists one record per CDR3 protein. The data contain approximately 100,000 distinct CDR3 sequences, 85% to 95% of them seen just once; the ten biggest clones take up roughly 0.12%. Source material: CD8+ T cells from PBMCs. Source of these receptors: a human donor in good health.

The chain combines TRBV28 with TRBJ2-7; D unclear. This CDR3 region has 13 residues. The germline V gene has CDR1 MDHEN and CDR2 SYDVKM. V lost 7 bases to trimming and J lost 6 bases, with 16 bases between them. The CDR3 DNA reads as TGTGCCAGCACGGGCCTTAAACGGCCCGAGCAGTACTTC. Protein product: CASTGLKRPEQYF.

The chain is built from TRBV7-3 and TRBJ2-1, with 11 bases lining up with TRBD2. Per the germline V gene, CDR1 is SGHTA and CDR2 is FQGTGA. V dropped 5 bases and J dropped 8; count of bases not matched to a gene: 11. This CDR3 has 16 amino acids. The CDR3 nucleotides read TGTGCCAGCAGCCCCTCACTAGCGGGAGTGAGGCATGAGCAGTTCTTC. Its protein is CASSPSLAGVRHEQFF.